The source of this T cell receptor beta chain is a study of T cells in Graves' hyperthyroidism and ophthalmopathy. Study observations and caveats: The model identified upcoming ophthalmopathy a median approximately six months ahead of onset.

Reasons for excluding patients were uncontrolled infection, other autoimmune disease, pregnancy or lactation. The source material, RNA transcripts, was used to amplify TCR beta CDR3 regions. TCR CDR3 regions were first amplified by RT-PCR with HTBI primers. Each CDR3 protein is one row after TCRdb ran MiXCR on the multiplex PCR reads. The profile shows under 350,000 distinct CDR3 sequences, about an eighth of them singletons. The CDR3 sequence is 14 residues long. Germline loops: CDR1 SGHDT, CDR2 YYEEEE. With 2 bases removed from V and 3 bases from J, the gap between germline ends came to 10 bases. This clonotype was seen repeatedly, ten times or more. Its antigen is currently unknown.

Sequenced input: blood. The sequence derives from a woman aged 30 to 39 with Graves' hyperthyroidism that later progressed to Graves' ophthalmopathy. This rearrangement joins TRBV5-6 to TRBJ2-3, with D perhaps assigned TRBD1 or TRBD2 (6 bases each). This CDR3 reads CASSFEGGTDTQYF. CDR3 sequence (DNA): TGTGCCAGCAGCTTCGAGGGGGGTACAGATACGCAGTATTTT.